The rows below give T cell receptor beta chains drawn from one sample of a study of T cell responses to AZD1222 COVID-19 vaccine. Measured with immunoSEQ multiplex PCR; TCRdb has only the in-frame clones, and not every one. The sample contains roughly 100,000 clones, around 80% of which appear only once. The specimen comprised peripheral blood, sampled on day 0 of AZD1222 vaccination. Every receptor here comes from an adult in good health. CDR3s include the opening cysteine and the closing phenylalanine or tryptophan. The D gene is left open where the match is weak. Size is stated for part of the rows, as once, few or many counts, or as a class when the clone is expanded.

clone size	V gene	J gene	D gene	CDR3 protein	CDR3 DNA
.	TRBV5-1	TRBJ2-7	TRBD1	CASSSWRQGAYEQYF	TGCGCCAGCAGCTCTTGGAGACAGGGAGCCTACGAGCAGTACTTC
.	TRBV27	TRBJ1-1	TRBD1	CASSQTGYSTTEAFF	TGTGCCAGCAGTCAGACAGGGTACAGTACCACTGAAGCTTTCTTT
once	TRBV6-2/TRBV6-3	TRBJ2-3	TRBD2	CASSKAGKSTDTQYF	TGTGCCAGCAGTAAAGCGGGGAAGAGCACAGATACGCAGTATTTT
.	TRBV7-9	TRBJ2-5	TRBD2	CASSFLAGRFGETQYF	TGTGCCAGCAGCTTCCTAGCGGGGAGGTTCGGGGAGACCCAGTACTTC
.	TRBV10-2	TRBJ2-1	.	CASSGGWNNEQFF	TGCGCCAGCAGTGGCGGGTGGAACAATGAGCAGTTCTTC
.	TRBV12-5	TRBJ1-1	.	CASGLVIGSRTEAFF	TGTGCTAGTGGTTTGGTGATCGGTTCGCGGACTGAAGCTTTCTTT
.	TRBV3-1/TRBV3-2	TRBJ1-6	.	CASSQKVNSPLHF	TGTGCCAGCAGCCAAAAAGTTAATTCACCCCTCCACTTT
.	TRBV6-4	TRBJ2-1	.	CASSETGNNEQFF	TGTGCCAGCAGTGAAACAGGGAACAATGAGCAGTTCTTC
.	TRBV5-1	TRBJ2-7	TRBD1	CASSLDRGYEQYF	TGCGCCAGCAGCTTGGACAGGGGCTACGAGCAGTACTTC
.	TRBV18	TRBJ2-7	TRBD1	CASSPLRTGPQQYF	TGTGCCAGCTCACCGCTTAGGACAGGGCCTCAACAGTACTTC
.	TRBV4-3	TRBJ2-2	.	CASSQGVALIGELFF	TGCGCCAGCAGCCAAGGGGTCGCGCTTATCGGGGAGCTGTTTTTT